The rows below give T cell receptor beta chains drawn from one sample of a study of cytomegalovirus exposure and HLA in healthy donors. This table comes from immunoSEQ multiplex PCR, and its TCRdb copy is limited to in-frame clones, with some not included. The repertoire holds 46,000 or so clones, with roughly 63% as singletons. The sequenced material came from PBMCs. These receptors originate from a man aged 55 to 70 in good health and CMV-seropositive. The CDR3 runs from the conserved cysteine through the conserved F or W. A D gene is named only where the DNA matches it firmly. A row's size may be missing; if present it is once, few, many or a size class.

V gene	clone size	J gene	D gene	CDR3 protein	CDR3 DNA
TRBV28	-	TRBJ1-5	-	CASSLHPAGSNQPQHF	TGTGCCAGCAGTTTACATCCGGCCGGGAGCAATCAGCCCCAGCATTTT
TRBV5-4	-	TRBJ2-3	-	CASSPRTDTQYF	TGTGCCAGCAGCCCTCGCACAGATACGCAGTATTTT
TRBV6-5	-	TRBJ2-1	TRBD2	CASSSSGSSYNEQFF	TGTGCCAGCAGTTCAAGCGGGAGTTCCTACAATGAGCAGTTCTTC
TRBV10-2	few	TRBJ2-5	-	CASSAHSSLETQYF	TGCGCCAGCAGTGCCCACTCCTCTCTCGAGACCCAGTACTTC
TRBV4-3	-	TRBJ2-3	-	CASSQEWVGGTDTQYF	TGCGCCAGCAGCCAAGAGTGGGTGGGGGGAACAGATACGCAGTATTTT
TRBV4-3	-	TRBJ2-3	TRBD2	CASSQDRETSGNTDTQYF	TGCGCCAGCAGCCAAGATCGAGAGACTAGCGGGAACACAGATACGCAGTATTTT
TRBV19	-	TRBJ1-4	-	CASSLQGRNEKLFF	TGTGCCAGTAGCCTACAGGGTCGTAATGAAAAACTGTTTTTT
TRBV13	few	TRBJ2-1	TRBD2	CASSPLAGGPNEQFF	TGTGCCAGCAGCCCCCTAGCGGGAGGGCCAAATGAGCAGTTCTTC
TRBV7-9	-	TRBJ1-2	TRBD1	CASSLGSGGLDGYTF	TGTGCCAGCAGCTTAGGATCAGGGGGGCTTGATGGCTACACCTTC
TRBV4-2	few	TRBJ2-1	TRBD2	CASSQEPSGPYNEQFF	TGTGCCAGCAGCCAAGAGCCTAGCGGACCCTACAATGAGCAGTTCTTC
TRBV28	-	TRBJ1-5	TRBD1	CASSTDTTGVRNQPQHF	TGTGCCAGCAGTACCGACACCACAGGGGTTCGCAATCAGCCCCAGCATTTT
TRBV5-1	-	TRBJ2-7	TRBD1	CASSTGTGSLDEQYF	TGCGCCAGCAGCACTGGGACAGGGTCTCTGGACGAGCAGTACTTC
TRBV5-4	-	TRBJ1-2	-	CASSIDGDYGYTF	TGTGCCAGCAGCATCGACGGGGACTATGGCTACACCTTC
TRBV9	-	TRBJ2-4	TRBD1	CASSVALAGGDEGIQYF	TGTGCCAGCAGCGTAGCTTTAGCAGGGGGCGATGAGGGCATTCAGTACTTC
TRBV19	few	TRBJ2-1	TRBD2	CASSIDTSGRDNEQFF	TGTGCCAGTAGTATAGACACTAGCGGGAGGGATAATGAGCAGTTCTTC
TRBV7-8	-	TRBJ2-7	TRBD2	CASSPSTAGVGYEQYF	TGTGCCAGCAGCCCATCAACGGCGGGAGTAGGCTACGAGCAGTACTTC
TRBV7-9	once	TRBJ1-1	-	CASSLVGARLNTEAFF	TGTGCCAGCAGCTTAGTGGGGGCACGGTTGAACACTGAAGCTTTCTTT
TRBV11-2	-	TRBJ2-1	-	CASLGGFGNNEQFF	TGTGCCAGCCTCGGAGGATTTGGAAACAATGAGCAGTTCTTC
TRBV6-4	-	TRBJ2-2	TRBD2	CASSDSTSRNTGELFF	TGTGCCAGCAGTGACTCGACTAGCCGGAACACCGGGGAGCTGTTTTTT
TRBV28	-	TRBJ2-3	TRBD2	CASSDASGPTDTQYF	TGTGCCAGCAGCGACGCTAGCGGACCCACAGATACGCAGTATTTT
TRBV7-9	-	TRBJ2-7	-	CASSFSVTYEQYF	TGTGCCAGCAGCTTTTCTGTTACCTACGAGCAGTACTTC
TRBV7-2	-	TRBJ2-2	-	CASSLGMGRGGELFF	TGTGCCAGCAGCTTAGGGATGGGCCGGGGCGGGGAGCTGTTTTTT
TRBV19	-	TRBJ2-2	TRBD2	CASSSGGLAGFLTGELFF	TGTGCCAGTTCCAGCGGGGGGCTAGCGGGATTCTTAACCGGGGAGCTGTTTTTT
TRBV2	-	TRBJ2-3	TRBD2	CASTPSLRENTDTQYF	TGTGCCAGCACCCCCAGCCTGCGGGAGAACACAGATACGCAGTATTTT
TRBV5-1	-	TRBJ2-7	TRBD2	CASSLAGGSYEQYF	TGCGCCAGCAGCTTGGCGGGAGGGTCCTACGAGCAGTACTTC
TRBV13	-	TRBJ2-3	-	CASSLVDNTDTQYF	TGTGCCAGCAGCTTAGTGGACAACACAGATACGCAGTATTTT
TRBV7-6	-	TRBJ2-3	TRBD2	CASSLLAGAQDTQYF	TGTGCCAGCAGCTTACTAGCGGGGGCACAAGATACGCAGTATTTT
TRBV15	-	TRBJ2-6	-	CATSRDSSSSGANVLTF	TGTGCCACCAGCAGAGATAGTTCGAGCTCTGGGGCCAACGTCCTGACTTTC
TRBV7-2	-	TRBJ2-5	TRBD2	CASSLRLAGARETQYF	TGTGCCAGCAGCTTAAGGCTAGCGGGAGCTCGAGAGACCCAGTACTTC
TRBV7-9	-	TRBJ1-1	TRBD1	CASSLQGASNTEAFF	TGTGCCAGCAGCCTTCAGGGGGCCTCGAACACTGAAGCTTTCTTT
TRBV1	few	TRBJ2-5	-	CTSSPKSLAGIEETQYF	TGCACCAGCAGCCCGAAGTCCCTTGCGGGAATTGAGGAGACCCAGTACTTC
TRBV7-2	few	TRBJ2-1	TRBD2	CASSSTGTSGRHEQFF	TGTGCCAGCAGCTCTACCGGGACTAGCGGGAGGCATGAGCAGTTCTTC
TRBV4-3	-	TRBJ2-7	-	CASSQGHGQSYEQYF	TGCGCCAGCAGCCAGGGCCACGGACAGAGCTACGAGCAGTACTTC
TRBV7-9	-	TRBJ2-7	TRBD2	CASSSGLVWGEQYF	TGTGCCAGCAGCTCAGGACTAGTCTGGGGGGAGCAGTACTTC
TRBV18	-	TRBJ2-5	-	CASSPPGKQETQYF	TGTGCCAGCTCCCCACCGGGCAAACAAGAGACCCAGTACTTC
TRBV4-1	-	TRBJ1-2	-	CASSLVFGGSDYGYTF	TGCGCCAGCAGTCTCGTCTTTGGGGGGAGCGACTATGGCTACACCTTC
TRBV7-3	-	TRBJ2-3	-	CASSIGTFGTDTQYF	TGTGCCAGCAGCATCGGGACTTTCGGCACAGATACGCAGTATTTT
TRBV28	-	TRBJ1-1	-	CASNTGLRAFF	TGTGCCAGCAACACAGGGTTAAGAGCTTTCTTT
TRBV29-1	few	TRBJ1-1	TRBD1	CSVEEGTAEAFF	TGCAGCGTTGAAGAGGGGACAGCCGAAGCTTTCTTT
TRBV6-6	-	TRBJ1-1	-	CASTPLNGAMNTEAFF	TGTGCCAGCACCCCTCTCAATGGGGCTATGAACACTGAAGCTTTCTTT
TRBV5-6	few	TRBJ2-3	TRBD2	CASSFGTSGKLVTDTQYF	TGTGCCAGCAGCTTTGGGACTAGCGGGAAACTCGTTACAGATACGCAGTATTTT
TRBV7-8	-	TRBJ2-1	TRBD2	CASSWEAGTSGREDEQFF	TGTGCCAGCAGCTGGGAAGCCGGGACTAGCGGGAGAGAGGATGAGCAGTTCTTC
TRBV7-8	-	TRBJ2-3	-	CASSLIRSLDTQYF	TGTGCCAGCAGCTTAATCAGGTCTTTGGATACGCAGTATTTT